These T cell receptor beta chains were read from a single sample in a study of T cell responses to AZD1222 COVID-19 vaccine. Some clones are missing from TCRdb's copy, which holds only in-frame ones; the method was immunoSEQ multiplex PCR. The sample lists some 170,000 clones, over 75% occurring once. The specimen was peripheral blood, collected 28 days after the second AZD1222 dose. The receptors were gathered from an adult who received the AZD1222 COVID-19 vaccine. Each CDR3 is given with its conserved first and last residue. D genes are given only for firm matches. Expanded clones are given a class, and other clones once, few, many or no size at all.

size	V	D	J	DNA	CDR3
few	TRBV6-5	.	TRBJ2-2	TGTGCCAGCAGTTACGAGGGGGGTCGACCCGGGGAGCTGTTTTTT	CASSYEGGRPGELFF
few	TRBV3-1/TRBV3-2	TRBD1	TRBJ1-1	TGTGCCAGCAGCCCGTACCAGGGGGTTCGAACCGCTGAAGCTTTCTTT	CASSPYQGVRTAEAFF
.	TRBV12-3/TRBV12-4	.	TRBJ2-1	TGTGCCAGCAGCCGGAATGAGCAGTTCTTC	CASSRNEQFF
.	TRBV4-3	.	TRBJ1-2	TGCGCCAGCAGCCAAGGTGAAAACAATAGACGCGGCTACACCTTC	CASSQGENNRRGYTF
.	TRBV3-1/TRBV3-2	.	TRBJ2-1	TGTGCCAGCAGCCATCCCGGGGCCGCCCCCTACAATGAGCAGTTCTTC	CASSHPGAAPYNEQFF
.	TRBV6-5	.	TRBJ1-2	TGTGCCAGCAGTTACTCCGGACGGCGAGGCGGCTACACCTTC	CASSYSGRRGGYTF
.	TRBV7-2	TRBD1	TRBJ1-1	TGTGCCAGCAGCCCGACAGGGAAGAACACTGAAGCTTTCTTT	CASSPTGKNTEAFF
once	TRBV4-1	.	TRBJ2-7	TGCGCCAGCAGCCAAGGACCCTCAGGGTGGGACCATTACGAGCAGTACTTC	CASSQGPSGWDHYEQYF
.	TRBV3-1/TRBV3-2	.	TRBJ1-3	TGTGCCAGCAGCCCTTTCGCGAGCTCTGGAAACACCATATATTTT	CASSPFASSGNTIYF
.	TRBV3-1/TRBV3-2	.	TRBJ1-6	TGTGCCAGCAGCCAAGTTCGGCTTCAAAAACCCCTCCACTTT	CASSQVRLQKPLHF
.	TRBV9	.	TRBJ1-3	TGTGCCAGCAGCGTAGAATGGTGGAGCTCTGGAAACACCATATATTTT	CASSVEWWSSGNTIYF
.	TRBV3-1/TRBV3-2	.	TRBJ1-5	TGTGCCAGCAGCCTTGGGGTACATAGCAATCAGCCCCAGCATTTT	CASSLGVHSNQPQHF
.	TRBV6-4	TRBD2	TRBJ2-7	TGTGCCAGCAGTGACGCAGAGTCGGGAGGCAGTTACTCCTACGAGCAGTACTTC	CASSDAESGGSYSYEQYF
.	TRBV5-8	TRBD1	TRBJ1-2	TGTGCCAGCAGCTCGGACAGGGGTTGGGCTAACTATGGCTACACCTTC	CASSSDRGWANYGYTF
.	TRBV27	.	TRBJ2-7	TGTGCCAGCACTTCTCTTCGAGGGGGGCGCGAGCAGTACTTC	CASTSLRGGREQYF
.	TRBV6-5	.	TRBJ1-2	TGTGCCAGCCTTGGAGGGGTTCTCGAGGGCTACACCTTC	CASLGGVLEGYTF
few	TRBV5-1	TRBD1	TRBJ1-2	TGCGCCAGCAGCTTCGGATTACAGGGGAGGAACTATGGCTACACCTTC	CASSFGLQGRNYGYTF
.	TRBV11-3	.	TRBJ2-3	TGTGCCAGCAGCTTTACAGGGATCGCAGATACGCAGTATTTT	CASSFTGIADTQYF
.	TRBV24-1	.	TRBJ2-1	TGTGCCACCAGTGATTTGGTCTCGGTGGGGGGGCAGTTCTTC	CATSDLVSVGGQFF
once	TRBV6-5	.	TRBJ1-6	TGTGCCAGCAGTTACTCGAGCAGGGGCGGGGGGTCACCCCTCCACTTT	CASSYSSRGGGSPLHF
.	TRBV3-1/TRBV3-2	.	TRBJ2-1	TGTGCCAGCAGCCAAGATGTAAGGACTAAGCACAATGAGCAGTTCTTC	CASSQDVRTKHNEQFF
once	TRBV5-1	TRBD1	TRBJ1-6	TGCGCCAGCAGCATCCTGACAGGGTGGTTTAGCGTAAATTATAATTCACCCCTCCACTTT	CASSILTGWFSVNYNSPLHF
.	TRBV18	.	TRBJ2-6	TGTGCCAGCTCACCAAGCTCTGGGGCCAACGTCCTGACTTTC	CASSPSSGANVLTF
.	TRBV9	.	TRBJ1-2	TGTGCCAGCAGCGTAGATGGGGGACCGGGCTATGGCTACACCTTC	CASSVDGGPGYGYTF
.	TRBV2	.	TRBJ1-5	TGTGCCAGCAAATACGAATTCAATCAGCCCCAGCATTTT	CASKYEFNQPQHF
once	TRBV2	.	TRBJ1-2	TGTGCCAGCAGTGAATATGGGCGAGGAGCAGCTAACTATGGCTACACCTTC	CASSEYGRGAANYGYTF
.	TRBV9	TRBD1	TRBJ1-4	TGTGCCAGCAGCGTAGGTCCTACAGGGGGCGCACGAAACGAAAAACTGTTTTTT	CASSVGPTGGARNEKLFF